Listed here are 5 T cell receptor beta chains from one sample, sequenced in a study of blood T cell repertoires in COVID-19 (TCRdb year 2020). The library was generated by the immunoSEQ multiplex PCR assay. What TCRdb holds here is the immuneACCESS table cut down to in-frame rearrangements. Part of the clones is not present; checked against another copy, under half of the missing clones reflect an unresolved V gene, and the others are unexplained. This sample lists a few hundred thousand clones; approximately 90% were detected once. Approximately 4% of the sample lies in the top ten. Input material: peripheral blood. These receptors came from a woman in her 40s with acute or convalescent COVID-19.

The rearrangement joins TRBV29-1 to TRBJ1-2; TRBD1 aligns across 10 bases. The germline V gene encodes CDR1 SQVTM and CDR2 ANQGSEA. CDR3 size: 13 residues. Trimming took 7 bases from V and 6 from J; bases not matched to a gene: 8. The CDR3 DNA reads TGCAGCGCGGGACAGGGGAGATCCAATGGCTACACCTTC. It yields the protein CSAGQGRSNGYTF.

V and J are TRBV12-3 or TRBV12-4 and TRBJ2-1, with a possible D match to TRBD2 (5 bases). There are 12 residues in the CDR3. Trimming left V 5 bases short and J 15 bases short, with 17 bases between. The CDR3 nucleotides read TGTGCCAGCAGTCCCCGGCCCTCCCGGGGGTTCTTC. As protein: CASSPRPSRGFF.

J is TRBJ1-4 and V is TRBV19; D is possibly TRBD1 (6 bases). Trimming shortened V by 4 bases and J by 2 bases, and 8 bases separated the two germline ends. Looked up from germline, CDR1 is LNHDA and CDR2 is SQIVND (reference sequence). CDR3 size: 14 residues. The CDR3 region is CASSKRGTNEKLFF. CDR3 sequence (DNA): TGTGCCAGTAGTAAAAGGGGGACTAATGAAAAACTGTTTTTT.

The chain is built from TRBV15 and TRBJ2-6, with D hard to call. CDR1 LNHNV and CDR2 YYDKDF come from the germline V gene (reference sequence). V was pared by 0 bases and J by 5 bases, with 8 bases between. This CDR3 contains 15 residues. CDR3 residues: CATSRDLGRANVLTF. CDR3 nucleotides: TGTGCCACCAGCAGAGATTTGGGCAGGGCCAACGTCCTGACTTTC.

CDR3 in amino acids: CASSPTKNTEAFF. The CDR3 bases are TGTGCCAGCAGTCCTACCAAGAACACTGAAGCTTTCTTT. The genes are TRBV6-5 and TRBJ1-1; D not certain. This CDR3 region has 13 residues. CDR1 is MNHEY, CDR2 SVGAGI, per germline. The V and J ends lost 5 bases and 1 base respectively, with 8 bases between them.